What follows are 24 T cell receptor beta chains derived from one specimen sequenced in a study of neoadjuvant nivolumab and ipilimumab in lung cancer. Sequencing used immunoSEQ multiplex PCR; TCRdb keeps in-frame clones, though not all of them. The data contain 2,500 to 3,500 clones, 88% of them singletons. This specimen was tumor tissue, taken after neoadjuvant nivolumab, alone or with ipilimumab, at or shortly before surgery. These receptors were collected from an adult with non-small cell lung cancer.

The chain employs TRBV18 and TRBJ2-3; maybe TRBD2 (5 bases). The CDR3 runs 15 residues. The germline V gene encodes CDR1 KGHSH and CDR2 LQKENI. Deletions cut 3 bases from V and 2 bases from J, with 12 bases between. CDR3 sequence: CASSPQPGSTDTQYF. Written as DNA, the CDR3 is TGTGCCAGCTCACCTCAGCCGGGGTCCACAGATACGCAGTATTTT. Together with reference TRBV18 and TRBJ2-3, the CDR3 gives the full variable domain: NAGVMQNPRHLVRRRGQEARLRCSPMKGHSHVYWYRQLPEEGLKFMVYLQKENIIDESGMPKERFSAEFPKEGPSILRIQQVVRGDSAAYFCASSPQPGSTDTQYFGPGTRLTVL.

In DNA form, the CDR3 reads TGTGCCAGCAGTCCCTTCGCACCTAGCGTATACGAGCAGTACTTC. It translates to CASSPFAPSVYEQYF. The chain is built from TRBV27 and TRBJ2-7, with D possibly being TRBD2 (6 bases). The CDR3 extends over 15 amino acids. Germline-derived CDR1 and CDR2 are MNHEY and SMNVEV (reference sequence). Trimming shortened V by 5 bases and J by 4 bases, and 18 bases separated the two germline ends.

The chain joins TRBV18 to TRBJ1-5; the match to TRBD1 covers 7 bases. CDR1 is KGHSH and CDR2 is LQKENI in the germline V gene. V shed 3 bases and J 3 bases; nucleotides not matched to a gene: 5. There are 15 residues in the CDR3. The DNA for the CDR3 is TGTGCCAGCTCACCCCCAGGACAGGTCAATCAGCCCCAGCATTTT. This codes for CASSPPGQVNQPQHF.

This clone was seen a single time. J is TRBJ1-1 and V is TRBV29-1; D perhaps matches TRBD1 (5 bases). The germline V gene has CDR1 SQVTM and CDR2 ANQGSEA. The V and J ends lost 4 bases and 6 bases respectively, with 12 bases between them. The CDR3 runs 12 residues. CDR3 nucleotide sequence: TGCAGCGTTGTCTCCGGGACCGCTGAAGCTTTCTTT. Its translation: CSVVSGTAEAFF.

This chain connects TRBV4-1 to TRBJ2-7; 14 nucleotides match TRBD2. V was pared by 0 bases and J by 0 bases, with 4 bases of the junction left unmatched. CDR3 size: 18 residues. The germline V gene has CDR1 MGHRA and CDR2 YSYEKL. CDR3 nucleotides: TGCGCCAGCAGCCAAGAGTTGGGGACTAGCGGGAGCTCCTACGAGCAGTACTTC. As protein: CASSQELGTSGSSYEQYF.

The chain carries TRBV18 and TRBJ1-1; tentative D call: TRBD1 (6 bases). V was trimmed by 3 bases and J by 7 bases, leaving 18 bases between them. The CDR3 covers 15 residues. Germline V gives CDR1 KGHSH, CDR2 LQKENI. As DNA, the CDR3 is TGTGCCAGCTCACCTCCCTTGGACCTAGGGGGTGAAGCTTTCTTT. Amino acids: CASSPPLDLGGEAFF.

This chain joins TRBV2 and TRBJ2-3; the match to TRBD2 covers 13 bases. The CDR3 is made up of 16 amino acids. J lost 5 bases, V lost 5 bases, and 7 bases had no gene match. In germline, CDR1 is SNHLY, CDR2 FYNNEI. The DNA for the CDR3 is TGTGCCAGCAGTCCCGGACTAGCGGGAGATGGAGATACGCAGTATTTT. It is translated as CASSPGLAGDGDTQYF.

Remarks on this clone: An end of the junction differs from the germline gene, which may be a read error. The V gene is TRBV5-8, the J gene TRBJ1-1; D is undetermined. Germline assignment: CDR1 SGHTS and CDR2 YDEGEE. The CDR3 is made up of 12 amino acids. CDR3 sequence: CACSLMNTEAFF. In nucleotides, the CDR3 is TGTGCCTGCAGCCTTATGAACACTGAAGCTTTCTTT.

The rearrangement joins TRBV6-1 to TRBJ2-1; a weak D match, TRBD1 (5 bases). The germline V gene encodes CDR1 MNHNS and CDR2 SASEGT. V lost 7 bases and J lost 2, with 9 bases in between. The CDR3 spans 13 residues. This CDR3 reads CASNRGTYNEQFF. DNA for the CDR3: TGTGCCAGCAATAGGGGAACCTACAATGAGCAGTTCTTC.

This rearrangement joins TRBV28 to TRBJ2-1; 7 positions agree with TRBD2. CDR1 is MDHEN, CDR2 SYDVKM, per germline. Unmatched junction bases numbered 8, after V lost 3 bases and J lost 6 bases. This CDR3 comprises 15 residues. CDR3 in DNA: TGTGCCAGCAGTTTTTGGGTGGGAGGGCGCAATGAGCAGTTCTTC. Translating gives CASSFWVGGRNEQFF.

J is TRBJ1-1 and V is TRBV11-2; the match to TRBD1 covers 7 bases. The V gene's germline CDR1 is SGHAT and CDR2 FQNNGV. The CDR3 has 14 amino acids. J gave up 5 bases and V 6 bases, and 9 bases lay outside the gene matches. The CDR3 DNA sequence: TGTGCCAGCAGTACCCACCGGGACAGAACTGAAGCTTTCTTT. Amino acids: CASSTHRDRTEAFF.

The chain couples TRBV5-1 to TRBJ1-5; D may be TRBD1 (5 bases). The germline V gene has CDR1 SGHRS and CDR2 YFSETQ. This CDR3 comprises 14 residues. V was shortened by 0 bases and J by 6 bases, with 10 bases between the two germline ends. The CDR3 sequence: CASSLGDGVQPQHF. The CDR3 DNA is TGCGCCAGCAGCTTGGGGGACGGAGTTCAGCCCCAGCATTTT.

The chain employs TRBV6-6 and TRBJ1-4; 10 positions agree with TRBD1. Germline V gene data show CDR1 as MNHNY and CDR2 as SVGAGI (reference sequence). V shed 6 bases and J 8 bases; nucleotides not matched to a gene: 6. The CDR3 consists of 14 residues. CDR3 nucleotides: TGTGCCAGCAGCTCCGGGACAGGGGCCGAAAAACTGTTTTTT. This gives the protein CASSSGTGAEKLFF.

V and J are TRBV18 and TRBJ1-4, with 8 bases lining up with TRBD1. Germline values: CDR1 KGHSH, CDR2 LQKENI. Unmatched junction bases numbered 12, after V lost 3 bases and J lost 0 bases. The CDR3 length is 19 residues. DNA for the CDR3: TGTGCCAGCTCACCCAGACAGGGGCTCACTACTGCAACTAATGAAAAACTGTTTTTT. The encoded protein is CASSPRQGLTTATNEKLFF.

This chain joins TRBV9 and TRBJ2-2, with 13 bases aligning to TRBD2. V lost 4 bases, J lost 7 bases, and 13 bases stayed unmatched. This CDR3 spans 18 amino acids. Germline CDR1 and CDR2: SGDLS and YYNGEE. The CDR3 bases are TGTGCCAGCAGCCCATACCGAGGACTAGCGGGAGCGGGCGGGGAGCTGTTTTTT. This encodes CASSPYRGLAGAGGELFF.

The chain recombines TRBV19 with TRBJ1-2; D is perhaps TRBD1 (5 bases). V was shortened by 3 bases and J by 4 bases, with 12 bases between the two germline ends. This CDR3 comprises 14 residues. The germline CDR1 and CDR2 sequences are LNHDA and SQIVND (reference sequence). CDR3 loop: CASSIGIGGYGYTF. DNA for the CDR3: TGTGCCAGTAGTATTGGAATTGGGGGCTATGGCTACACCTTC.

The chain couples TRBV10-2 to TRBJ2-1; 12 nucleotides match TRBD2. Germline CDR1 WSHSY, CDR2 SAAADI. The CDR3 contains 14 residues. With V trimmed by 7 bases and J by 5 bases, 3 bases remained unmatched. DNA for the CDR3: TGCGCCAGCATGACTAGCGGGGGAAACAATGAGCAGTTCTTC. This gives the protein CASMTSGGNNEQFF.

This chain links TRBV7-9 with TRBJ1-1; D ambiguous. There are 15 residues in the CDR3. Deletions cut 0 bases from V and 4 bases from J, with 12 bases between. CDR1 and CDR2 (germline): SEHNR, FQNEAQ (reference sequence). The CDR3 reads CASSLAKGFGTEAFF. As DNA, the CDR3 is TGTGCCAGCAGCTTAGCGAAGGGATTTGGCACTGAAGCTTTCTTT.

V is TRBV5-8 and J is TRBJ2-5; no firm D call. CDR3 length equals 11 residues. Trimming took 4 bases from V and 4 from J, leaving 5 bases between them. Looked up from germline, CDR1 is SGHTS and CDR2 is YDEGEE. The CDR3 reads CASSLVETQYF. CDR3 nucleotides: TGTGCCAGCAGCCTTGTAGAGACCCAGTACTTC.

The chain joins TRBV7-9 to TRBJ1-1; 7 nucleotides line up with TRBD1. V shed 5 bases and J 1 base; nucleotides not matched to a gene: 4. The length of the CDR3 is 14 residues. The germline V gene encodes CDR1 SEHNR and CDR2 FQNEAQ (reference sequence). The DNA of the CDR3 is TGTGCCAGCAGCCCCCGGACAGGGAACACTGAAGCTTTCTTT. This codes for CASSPRTGNTEAFF. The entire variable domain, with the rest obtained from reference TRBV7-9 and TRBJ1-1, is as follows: DTGVSQNPRHKITKRGQNVTFRCDPISEHNRLYWYRQTLGQGPEFLTYFQNEAQLEKSRLLSDRFSAERPKGSFSTLEIQRTEQGDSAMYLCASSPRTGNTEAFFGQGTRLTVV.

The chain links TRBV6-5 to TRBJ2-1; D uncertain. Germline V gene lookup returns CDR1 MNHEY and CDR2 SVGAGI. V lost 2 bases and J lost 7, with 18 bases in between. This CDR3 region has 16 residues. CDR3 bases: TGTGCCAGCAGTTACGGCGGCGGAAACCTCGGGAATGAGCAGTTCTTC. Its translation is CASSYGGGNLGNEQFF.

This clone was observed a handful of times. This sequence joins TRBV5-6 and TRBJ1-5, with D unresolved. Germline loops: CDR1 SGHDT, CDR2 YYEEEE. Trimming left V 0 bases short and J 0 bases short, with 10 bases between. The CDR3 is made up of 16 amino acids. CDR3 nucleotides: TGTGCCAGCAGCTTGGCCGGGCTTCTTAGCAATCAGCCCCAGCATTTT. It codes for CASSLAGLLSNQPQHF.

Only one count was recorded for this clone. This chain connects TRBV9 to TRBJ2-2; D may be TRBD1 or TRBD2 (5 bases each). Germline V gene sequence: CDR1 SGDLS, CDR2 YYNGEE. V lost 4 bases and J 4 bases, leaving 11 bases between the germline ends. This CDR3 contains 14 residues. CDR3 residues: CASSLRDVTGELFF. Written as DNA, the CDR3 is TGTGCCAGCAGCCTCAGGGACGTCACCGGGGAGCTGTTTTTT.

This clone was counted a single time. DNA for the CDR3: TGTGCCAGCAGTGTCCAGCGGGAGGGCCCCTACGAGCAGTACTTC. It is translated as CASSVQREGPYEQYF. The chain is built from TRBV6-1 and TRBJ2-7; 10 bases fit TRBD2. CDR1 is MNHNS and CDR2 is SASEGT in the germline V gene. CDR3 length: 15 residues. V shed 4 bases, J shed 2 bases, and the junction held 5 bases outside the gene matches.